What follows are 17 T cell receptor beta chains derived from one specimen sequenced in a study of tumor-infiltrating lymphocytes in primary liver carcinoma. Taking about 17-31 mg of unsorted bulk tissue, the authors co-extracted RNA and DNA. Starting from 500 ng of total RNA, TCR beta cDNA was produced with a primer in the constant region. TCR beta libraries came from three nested multiplex PCR rounds using slightly modified ARM-PCR. TRBV1-TRBV30 forward primers and a C-beta reverse primer were used in the first two PCR rounds, which each ran for approximately 11 cycles. In TCRdb, the multiplex PCR reads were re-called with MiXCR into one record per CDR3 protein. The sample includes some 190,000 distinct CDR3 sequences, around four fifths of them seen just once. The sample comprised tumor tissue from primary liver carcinoma. The source is a man aged 40-50 years with primary liver carcinoma and hepatitis B virus infection.

As for this clonotype: The junction does not match germline at one end; this may be a read error. The V gene is TRBV5-6, the J gene TRBJ1-1; 9 bases agree with TRBD1. Per germline, CDR1 SGHDT and CDR2 YYEEEE. CDR3 length: 15 residues. CDR3 sequence: CASNSIDRGNTETFF. The CDR3 nucleotides are TGTGCCAGCAACTCCATAGACAGGGGGAACACTGAAACTTTCTTT.

V and J are TRBV4-2 and TRBJ2-6; D may be TRBD2 (6 bases). Germline V gene lookup returns CDR1 LGHNA and CDR2 YNFKEQ. The CDR3 runs to 15 residues. The germline V and J ends were trimmed by 5 bases and 4 bases, with 12 bases remaining between them. The CDR3 sequence is CASSSRGTGANVLTF. CDR3 sequence (DNA): TGTGCCAGCAGCTCCCGGGGGACCGGGGCCAACGTCCTGACTTTC.

As concerns this clonotype: One end of the junction fails to match germline, which may point to a read error. The rearrangement joins TRBV6-5 to TRBJ2-1, with D unclear. CDR3 length equals 12 residues. Germline V gene data show CDR1 as MNHEY and CDR2 as SVGAGI. The CDR3 protein is CASSPQKNEQFF. CDR3 sequence (DNA): TGTGCCAGCAGTCCCCAGAAGAATGAGCAATTCTTC.

In this sample, this clonotype turned up once. The germline gene is not matched at one end of the junction; a read error may be the cause. The chain uses TRBV4-3 and TRBJ1-6; perhaps TRBD1 as D (6 bases). Per germline, CDR1 LGHNA and CDR2 YSLEER. The CDR3 is made up of 18 amino acids. The DNA for the CDR3 is TGTGCCAGCAGCCAAGATGGGGGCAGGGTCTCTTTCAATTCACCCCCCCACTTT. It translates to CASSQDGGRVSFNSPPHF.

This chain joins TRBV4-1 and TRBJ2-1, with D possibly called TRBD1 or TRBD2 (6 bases each). This CDR3 is built from 17 residues. Trimming pared 6 bases from V and 12 bases from J, leaving 30 bases between. The germline gives CDR1 MGHRA, CDR2 YSYEKL. The CDR3 is CASRREDSGQLYSVQFF. The DNA of the CDR3 is TGCGCCAGCAGGAGGGAGGATTCAGGACAGCTTTATAGCGTGCAGTTCTTC.

This clonotype was picked up a small number of times. The rearrangement links TRBV5-1 to TRBJ1-1; the D gene is possibly TRBD1 (5 bases). The V gene's germline CDR1 is SGHRS and CDR2 YFSETQ. The CDR3 is 17 amino acids. Trimming pared 0 bases from V and 2 bases from J, leaving 17 bases between. CDR3 nucleotides: TGCGCCAGCAGCTTGGGTCCTAGGCGGGGGGGAAACACTGAAGCTTTCTTT. Its protein product is CASSLGPRRGGNTEAFF.

In the case of this clonotype: The germline gene is not matched at one end of the junction; a read error may be the cause. This sequence joins TRBV6-5 and TRBJ2-6, with D uncertain. The CDR3 has 14 amino acids. Germline CDR1 is MNHEY and CDR2 is SVGAGI. DNA for the CDR3: TGTGCCAGCAATTACTCCTCTGGGGACAACGTCCTGACTTTC. Its translation: CASNYSSGDNVLTF.

A remark on this clonotype: An end of the junction differs from the germline gene, which may be a read error. The chain joins TRBV19 to TRBJ2-3; TRBD2 might be the D (6 bases). Per germline, CDR1 LNHDA and CDR2 SQIVND (reference sequence). The CDR3 covers 12 residues. CDR3 protein: CVSRLSGNTQYF. The CDR3 DNA reads TGTGTCAGTAGGCTTAGCGGAAATACGCAGTATTTT.

The chain employs TRBV29-1 and TRBJ2-4; D is possibly TRBD1 or TRBD2 (5 bases each). Germline CDR1 and CDR2: SQVTM and ANQGSEA. Trimming removed 6 bases from V and 0 bases from J, with 12 bases in between. The CDR3 is 14 residues long. The CDR3, as DNA: TGCAGCGTCCGGGGCTCCCTAGCCAAAAACATTCAGTACTTC. This codes for CSVRGSLAKNIQYF.

With respect to this clonotype: Possible read error: a much larger clone is one base away. This chain connects TRBV28 to TRBJ1-6; no clear D gene. Germline CDR1 reads MDHEN; CDR2 reads SYDVKM. The CDR3 is made up of 15 amino acids. The V gene lost 10 bases and the J gene lost 0 bases, with 13 bases spanning the gap. CDR3 nucleotides: TGTGCCACACGGACGAAACCCTCCTATAATTCACCCCTCCACTTT. Protein sequence: CATRTKPSYNSPLHF.

Turning to this clonotype: This is likely a read error, given that the CDR3 carries no conserved phenylalanine or tryptophan at its end. V and J are TRBV5-1 and TRBJ2-3, with D hard to call. Germline CDR1 reads SGHRS; CDR2 reads YFSETQ. There are 14 residues in the CDR3. Deletions cut 2 bases from V and 2 bases from J, with 9 bases between. CDR3 nucleotides: TGCGCCAGCAGCTTCGGACCGGACACAGATACGCAGTATTTG. This encodes CASSFGPDTDTQYL.

The CDR3 here is CVSSYPGTSGTSEQFF. Here the CDR3 DNA reads TGTGTCAGTAGCTACCCCGGGACTAGCGGTACCAGTGAGCAGTTCTTC. The J gene is TRBJ2-1, the V gene TRBV11-2, with 11 bases identical to TRBD2. There are 16 residues in the CDR3. CDR1 is SGHAT and CDR2 is FQNNGV in the germline V gene. The whole variable domain, remainder taken from reference TRBV11-2 and TRBJ2-1, is EAGVAQSPRYKIIEKRQSVAFWCNPISGHATLYWYQQILGQGPKLLIQFQNNGVVDDSQLPKDRFSAERLKGVDSTLKIQPAKLEDSAVYLCVSSYPGTSGTSEQFFGPGTRLTVL.

On this clonotype: Its ends do not fully match the called genes, so a read error is possible. The chain carries TRBV10-2 and TRBJ2-7, with TRBD1 identical over 9 bases. There are 14 residues in the CDR3. The V gene's germline CDR1 is WSHSY and CDR2 SAAADI. The CDR3 DNA is TGCGCCAACAGTCCCACAGGGGGCCGGGAGGAGCAGTACTTC. It is translated as CANSPTGGREEQYF.

The J gene is TRBJ1-2, the V gene TRBV16; no clear D. This CDR3 is built from 14 residues. The V end lost 1 base, the J end lost 5 bases, and 11 bases lay between the germline ends. Germline CDR1 reads KGHSY; CDR2 reads FQNENV. CDR3 sequence: CASSQLVTGYGYTF. CDR3 coding DNA: TGTGCCAGCAGCCAATTGGTAACGGGGTATGGCTACACCTTC.

As to this clonotype: The conserved phenylalanine or tryptophan normally closing the CDR3 is absent here, so this likely arose from a read error. This sequence joins TRBV5-6 and TRBJ1-1; no reliable D call. Germline-derived CDR1 and CDR2 are SGHDT and YYEEEE. V lost 2 bases and J lost 5, with 13 bases in between. This CDR3 is 14 amino acids long. The CDR3, as DNA: TGTGCCAGCAGCTTTCACGGATTTAAAACTGAAGCTTTCGTT. Translation: CASSFHGFKTEAFV.

Note on this clonotype: Germline and junction disagree at one end, which may indicate a read error. The J gene is TRBJ1-1, the V gene TRBV12-3 or TRBV12-4, with D uncertain. CDR3 size: 13 residues. The CDR3 here is CASATTENSEIFF. As DNA, the CDR3 is TGTGCCAGCGCCACGACGGAGAACAGTGAAATTTTCTTC.

In this sample, this clonotype turned up a few times. At one boundary the junction diverges from the germline segment, which might be a read error. This chain links TRBV6-5 with TRBJ2-7; tentative D call: TRBD2 (5 bases). The germline CDR1 and CDR2 sequences are MNHEY and SVGAGI. The CDR3 is made up of 14 amino acids. CDR3 region: CTSSSPGAGYEHYF. The CDR3 DNA follows: TGTACCAGCAGTTCCCCGGGCGCGGGCTACGAGCACTACTTC.